The clone carrying this TCR beta chain was seen just once. The data are from a study of blood T cell repertoires in COVID-19. This CDR3 is 16 amino acids long. Germline V lookup: CDR1 MNHEY, CDR2 SVGEGT. The trim removed 5 bases at V and 3 bases at J, leaving 13 bases unmatched. Profiled with immunoSEQ multiplex PCR; TCRdb holds only in-frame clones, not every one. This table has 84,000 or so clones, around 77% appearing once. The sequence came from a human donor in a cohort sampled during active COVID-19. Specimen: peripheral blood. The chain recombines TRBV6-2 or TRBV6-3 with TRBJ2-7; 7 nucleotides agree with TRBD2. CDR3: CASSQPPGRGFYEQYF. The CDR3 DNA follows: TGTGCCAGCAGTCAGCCGCCAGGGAGGGGATTCTACGAGCAGTACTTC.